One sample yielded the 5 T cell receptor beta chains listed below, sequenced in a study of graft-versus-host responses after intestinal transplantation. What these receptors recognize is not known. Clones were read by immunoSEQ multiplex PCR, and TCRdb kept only the in-frame ones, dropping some. The table has more than 70,000 clones, about four fifths seen once. Material: unstimulated CD4+ T cells sorted from spleen or lymph node cells, obtained before intestinal transplant. These receptor sequences come from a human donor who received an intestinal transplant.

V is TRBV5-4 and J is TRBJ2-7, with 7 nucleotides matching TRBD1. Germline trimming cut 3 bases from V and 3 bases from J; bases unmatched to any gene: 3. Germline CDR1 and CDR2: SGHNT and YYREEE (reference sequence). The CDR3 extends over 13 amino acids. CDR3 coding DNA: TGTGCCAGCAGCTGGACAGGTCACTACGAGCAGTACTTC. Translating it yields CASSWTGHYEQYF. Full variable domain (remainder filled in from reference TRBV5-4 and TRBJ2-7): ETGVTQSPTHLIKTRGQQVTLRCSSQSGHNTVSWYQQALGQGPQFIFQYYREEENGRGNFPPRFSGLQFPNYSSELNVNALELDDSALYLCASSWTGHYEQYFGPGTRLTVT.

As to this clone: Other DNA sequences of this sample code for an identical CDR3. The rearrangement joins TRBV6-5 to TRBJ1-4, with a tentative D call TRBD1 (5 bases). Trimming took 0 bases from V and 2 from J, leaving 7 bases between them. Germline values: CDR1 MNHEY, CDR2 SVGAGI. The CDR3 covers 15 residues. This chain's CDR3 is CASSYSGGTNEKLFF. As DNA, the CDR3 is TGTGCCAGCAGTTACTCTGGGGGGACTAATGAAAAACTGTTTTTT.

V usage is TRBV5-6 and J usage is TRBJ2-5, with 7 bases that match TRBD1. The junction had 12 bases not matched to a gene; V was cut back by 4 bases and J by 3 bases. Germline V lookup: CDR1 SGHDT, CDR2 YYEEEE. The CDR3 is 16 amino acids. The CDR3, as DNA: TGTGCCAGCAGCCCAGGACTGGGGGACAGAGAAGAGACCCAGTACTTC. Translating gives CASSPGLGDREETQYF.

This chain uses TRBV28 with TRBJ2-2, with 9 bases lining up with TRBD2. V shed 5 bases and J 3 bases; nucleotides not matched to a gene: 4. The germline gives CDR1 MDHEN, CDR2 SYDVKM. CDR3 length equals 15 residues. The CDR3 is CASSPGGGDTGELFF. CDR3 nucleotide sequence: TGTGCCAGCAGTCCGGGCGGGGGGGACACCGGGGAGCTGTTTTTT.

The chain employs TRBV7-9 and TRBJ1-1, with TRBD1 as a possible D gene (5 bases). The germline CDR1 and CDR2 sequences are SEHNR and FQNEAQ (reference sequence). V was clipped by 1 base and J by 9 bases, with 12 bases between them. This CDR3 is 13 amino acids long. DNA for the CDR3: TGTGCCAGCAGCTTAGGTCCCCAGGGTAAAGCTTTCTTT. Translated, it gives CASSLGPQGKAFF.